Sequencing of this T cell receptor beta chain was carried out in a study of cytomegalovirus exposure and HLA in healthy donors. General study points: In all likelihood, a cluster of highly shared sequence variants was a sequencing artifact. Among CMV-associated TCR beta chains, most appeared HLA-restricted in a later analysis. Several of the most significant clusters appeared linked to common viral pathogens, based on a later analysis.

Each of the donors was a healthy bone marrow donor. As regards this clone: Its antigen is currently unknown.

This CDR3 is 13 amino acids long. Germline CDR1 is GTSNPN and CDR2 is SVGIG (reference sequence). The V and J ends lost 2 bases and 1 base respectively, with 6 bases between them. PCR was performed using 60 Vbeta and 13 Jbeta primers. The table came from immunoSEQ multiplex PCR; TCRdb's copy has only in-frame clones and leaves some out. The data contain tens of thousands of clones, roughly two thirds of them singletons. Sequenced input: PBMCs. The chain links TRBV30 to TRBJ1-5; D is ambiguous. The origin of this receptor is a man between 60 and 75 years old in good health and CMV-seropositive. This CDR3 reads CAWSTESNQPQHF. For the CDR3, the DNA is TGTGCCTGGAGTACAGAAAGCAATCAGCCCCAGCATTTT.